This TCR beta chain was obtained from a study of shared clonotypes between healthy human individuals. TCRdb keeps only in-frame clones here, not all; method: immunoSEQ multiplex PCR. The table shows 1.5 million to 1.9 million clones, with 95% to 99% occurring only once. The V gene end was trimmed by 7 bases and the J gene end by 6 bases; junction bases not matched to a gene: 9. In germline, CDR1 is GTSNPN, CDR2 SVGIG (reference sequence). The CDR3 totals 12 residues. The TCR was taken from a man younger than 45 in good health. This chain links TRBV30 with TRBJ2-7; 7 positions match TRBD1. The specimen sequenced was naive CD4+ T cells sorted from blood. As for subset: CD45RA+ positively selected. The CDR3 spells CAFRTGNVEQYF. The CDR3 nucleotides read TGTGCCTTTAGGACAGGTAATGTCGAGCAGTACTTC. Together with reference TRBV30 and TRBJ2-7, the CDR3 gives the full variable domain: SQTIHQWPATLVQPVGSPLSLECTVEGTSNPNLYWYRQAAGRGLQLLFYSVGIGQISSEVPQNLSASRPQDRQFILSSKKLLLSDSGFYLCAFRTGNVEQYFGPGTRLTVT.